One sample yielded the 22 T cell receptor beta chains listed below, sequenced in a study of synovial regulatory T cells in juvenile arthritis. Sequencing was performed with immunoSEQ multiplex PCR; in TCRdb, only in-frame clones are kept and a portion is missing. Its table lists around 9,900 clones. Sequencing was performed on Treg cells from blood. Subset in this sample: remaining (HLA-DR-negative) circulating blood Treg cells. These receptors were taken from a donor under 30 with juvenile idiopathic arthritis.

The V call is TRBV29-1, the J call TRBJ2-7; the D call from TCRdb, TRBD2, cannot be confirmed without DNA. CDR1 SQVTM and CDR2 ANQGSEA come from the germline V gene. The CDR3 consists of 11 residues. No DNA sequence was recorded. CDR3 amino acids: CSVRTRGEQYF.

This clone registers medium-sized by frequency. This sequence joins TRBV6-5 and TRBJ2-4; checking the TCRdb D call of TRBD2 is not possible without DNA. The CDR3 extends over 14 amino acids. DNA is not on record. Germline V gives CDR1 MNHEY, CDR2 SVGAGI. CDR3 protein: CASSQRLAKNIQYF.

The rearrangement uses TRBV15 and TRBJ2-7; with no DNA, the TCRdb D assignment of TRBD2 cannot be verified. CDR1 and CDR2 from the germline V gene are LNHNV and YYDKDF (reference sequence). There are 19 residues in the CDR3. Nucleotide data are not available. The chain's CDR3 is CATSRDLGLAGRSSYEQYF.

The chain combines TRBV10-3 with TRBJ1-6. The CDR3 consists of 15 residues. Only the protein sequence is given. Germline CDR1 is ENHRY and CDR2 is SYGVKD. CDR3: CAISESELLDSPLHF.

The chain joins TRBV30 to TRBJ2-5; the D call from TCRdb, TRBD2, cannot be confirmed without DNA. The germline V gene encodes CDR1 GTSNPN and CDR2 SVGIG (reference sequence). This CDR3 has 13 amino acids. The protein alone is recorded here. The CDR3 loop is CAWSVRLQETQYF. The full variable domain, in which reference TRBV30 and TRBJ2-5 provide the parts outside the CDR3, is SQTIHQWPATLVQPVGSPLSLECTVEGTSNPNLYWYRQAAGRGLQLLFYSVGIGQISSEVPQNLSASRPQDRQFILSSKKLLLSDSGFYLCAWSVRLQETQYFGPGTRLLVL.

This sequence joins TRBV15 and TRBJ2-1; TCRdb selects TRBD2, and the lack of DNA leaves this call unchecked. Germline CDR1 and CDR2: LNHNV and YYDKDF (reference sequence). This CDR3 comprises 15 residues. No DNA is listed. CDR3 in amino acids: CATSRLGGPYNEQFF. The full variable domain, in which reference TRBV15 and TRBJ2-1 provide the parts outside the CDR3, is DAMVIQNPRYQVTQFGKPVTLSCSQTLNHNVMYWYQQKSSQAPKLLFHYYDKDFNNEADTPDNFQSRRPNTSFCFLDIRSPGLGDTAMYLCATSRLGGPYNEQFFGPGTRLTVL.

The J gene is TRBJ2-5, the V gene TRBV11-2; TCRdb reports TRBD2, a call that lacks DNA to check it against. Germline V gene sequence: CDR1 SGHAT, CDR2 FQNNGV. The CDR3 is made up of 15 amino acids. There is no recorded DNA. CDR3 protein: CASTSRTSGTYEQYF.

This rearrangement joins TRBV10-2 to TRBJ2-3; checking the TCRdb D call of TRBD1 is not possible without DNA. Germline V gives CDR1 WSHSY, CDR2 SAAADI. This CDR3 contains 12 residues. No DNA sequence was recorded. This CDR3 is CATTTGPDTQYF.

This chain uses TRBV7-9 with TRBJ1-1. Germline V gene sequence: CDR1 SEHNR, CDR2 FQNEAQ (reference sequence). This CDR3 has 14 amino acids. The nucleotide record is missing. This chain's CDR3 is CASSFFPANTEAFF. Supplemented by reference TRBV7-9 and TRBJ1-1, the full variable domain reads DTGVSQNPRHKITKRGQNVTFRCDPISEHNRLYWYRQTLGQGPEFLTYFQNEAQLEKSRLLSDRFSAERPKGSFSTLEIQRTEQGDSAMYLCASSFFPANTEAFFGQGTRLTVV.

The chain joins TRBV7-2 to TRBJ1-6; TCRdb lists TRBD1, though no DNA is available to test this call. In germline, CDR1 is SGHTA, CDR2 FQGNSA. The length of the CDR3 is 16 residues. No nucleotide data were recorded. This CDR3 is CASSPQGARNNSPLHF.

The CDR3 loop reads CASSGTGLYTDTQYF. The chain combines TRBV7-8 with TRBJ2-3; there is no DNA to check the TCRdb D call of TRBD1. The germline V gene encodes CDR1 SGHVS and CDR2 FQNEAQ. CDR3 length: 15 amino acids. DNA is not recorded here. The full variable domain, rest sourced from reference TRBV7-8 and TRBJ2-3, is GAGVSQSPRYKVAKRGQDVALRCDPISGHVSLFWYQQALGQGPEFLTYFQNEAQLDKSGLPSDRFFAERPEGSVSTLKIQRTQQEDSAVYLCASSGTGLYTDTQYFGPGTRLTVL.

The chain couples TRBV5-6 to TRBJ2-5; absent DNA, TCRdb's TRBD2 call cannot be checked. CDR3 length: 18 amino acids. No nucleotide data were recorded. Germline CDR1 is SGHDT and CDR2 is YYEEEE. This chain's CDR3 is CASSLKLLAGGFSETQYF.

The CDR3 sequence: CASSLGQDRPYEQYF. The chain couples TRBV11-3 to TRBJ2-7; the TCRdb D gene call, TRBD1, has no DNA to confirm it. The germline gives CDR1 SGHNT, CDR2 YENEEA. This CDR3 has 15 amino acids. Only the protein sequence is given.

The chain joins TRBV29-1 to TRBJ2-5; as DNA is missing, the TRBD1 call by TCRdb cannot be tested. There are 12 residues in the CDR3. No nucleotide data were recorded. Per germline, CDR1 SQVTM and CDR2 ANQGSEA. CDR3 in amino acids: CSAGQGQETQYF. The complete variable domain, with remaining parts taken from reference TRBV29-1 and TRBJ2-5, reads SAVISQKPSRDICQRGTSLTIQCQVDSQVTMMFWYRQQPGQSLTLIATANQGSEATYESGFVIDKFPISRPNLTFSTLTVSNMSPEDSSIYLCSAGQGQETQYFGPGTRLLVL.

The J gene is TRBJ2-1, the V gene TRBV4-1; TCRdb proposes TRBD1, but this gene call is untestable without DNA. In germline, CDR1 is MGHRA, CDR2 YSYEKL. The CDR3 sequence is 15 residues long. No DNA appears here. The CDR3 sequence is CASSQGQRTYNEQFF.

The chain carries TRBV21-1 and TRBJ1-2; there is no DNA to check the TCRdb D call of TRBD1. TRBV21-1 is termed a pseudogene. The CDR3 spans 15 residues. No DNA sequence was recorded. Here the CDR3 reads CASSKGDRQGCGYTF.

This chain joins TRBV4-1 and TRBJ2-3; checking the TCRdb D call of TRBD2 is not possible without DNA. This CDR3 has 17 residues. The DNA is unrecorded. Germline lookup yields CDR1 MGHRA and CDR2 YSYEKL. The CDR3 reads CASSQDVARGGPDTQYF.

The chain combines TRBV6-5 with TRBJ2-3; TCRdb lists TRBD2, though no DNA is available to test this call. Germline V CDR1 and CDR2: MNHEY, SVGAGI. This CDR3 contains 13 residues. DNA is not on record. This CDR3 reads CASRRYSTDTQYF.

The genes are TRBV9 and TRBJ2-7; TCRdb returns TRBD1, unconfirmable since there is no DNA. CDR1 and CDR2 (germline): SGDLS, YYNGEE. The CDR3 spans 15 residues. The DNA sequence is not available. CDR3 region: CASSPGTEDSYEQYF.

The V and J genes are TRBV19 and TRBJ2-4; the TCRdb D gene call, TRBD2, has no DNA to confirm it. There are 14 residues in the CDR3. DNA is not on record. Germline V CDR1 and CDR2: LNHDA, SQIVND (reference sequence). CDR3 region: CASSGSAWGGIQYF.

The chain uses TRBV6-8 and TRBJ2-5; TCRdb indicates TRBD2, and absent DNA this call remains unverified. This CDR3 is built from 19 residues. There is no recorded DNA. The germline V gene has CDR1 MNHGY and CDR2 SAAAGT. The CDR3 is CASSYFSCDQLLRQRAQYF.

This clone shows up as medium-sized by frequency. The chain links TRBV19 to TRBJ1-5. The length of the CDR3 is 15 residues. No DNA appears here. Germline assignment: CDR1 LNHDA and CDR2 SQIVND (reference sequence). CDR3 residues: CASSISSGSNQPQHF.